The present TCR beta chain was sequenced within a study of monozygotic twins with inflammatory bowel disease. Findings and limits, study-wide: Twins with IBD were found to have lower TCRbeta diversity (inverse Simpson) than healthy co-twins.

On this clonotype itself: Antigen specificity is unknown.

Germline V gene sequence: CDR1 PRHDT, CDR2 FYEKMQ (reference sequence). This CDR3 is 15 amino acids long. TCRdb re-analyzed the 5' RACE reads; it lists each CDR3 protein once, without DNA. The sample has 310,000 or so distinct CDR3 sequences; the top ten hold 2% to 2.5%. This receptor was identified in a human donor with ulcerative colitis or Crohn's disease, or a healthy co-twin of an affected twin (not recorded which). J is TRBJ1-2 and V is TRBV13. Sequencing used blood. This CDR3 is CASSLLGNAGHGYTF.